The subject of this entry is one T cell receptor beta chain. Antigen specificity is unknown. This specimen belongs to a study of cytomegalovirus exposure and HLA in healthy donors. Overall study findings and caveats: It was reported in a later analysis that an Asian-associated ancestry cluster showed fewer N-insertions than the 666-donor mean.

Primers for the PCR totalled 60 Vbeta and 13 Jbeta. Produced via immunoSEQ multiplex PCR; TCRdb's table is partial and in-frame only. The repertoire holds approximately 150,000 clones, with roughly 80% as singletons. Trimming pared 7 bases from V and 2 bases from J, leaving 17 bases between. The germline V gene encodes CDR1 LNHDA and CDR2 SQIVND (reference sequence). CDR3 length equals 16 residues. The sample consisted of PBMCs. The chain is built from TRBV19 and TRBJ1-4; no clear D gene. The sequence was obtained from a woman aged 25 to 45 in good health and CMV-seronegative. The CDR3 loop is CASTSLRGSTNEKLFF. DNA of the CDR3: TGTGCCAGTACCTCCCTACGGGGATCCACTAATGAAAAACTGTTTTTT.